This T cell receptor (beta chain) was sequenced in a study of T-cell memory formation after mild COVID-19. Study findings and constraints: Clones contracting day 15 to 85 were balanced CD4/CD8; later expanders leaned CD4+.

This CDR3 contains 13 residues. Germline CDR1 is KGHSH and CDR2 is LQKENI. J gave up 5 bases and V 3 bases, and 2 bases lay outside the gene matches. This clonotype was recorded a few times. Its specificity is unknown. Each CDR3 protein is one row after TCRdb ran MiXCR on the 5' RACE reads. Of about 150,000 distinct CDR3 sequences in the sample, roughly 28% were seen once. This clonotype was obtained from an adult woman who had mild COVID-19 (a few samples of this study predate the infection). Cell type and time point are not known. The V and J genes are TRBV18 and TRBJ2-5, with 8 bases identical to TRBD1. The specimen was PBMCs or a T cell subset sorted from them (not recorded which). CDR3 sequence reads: CASSPDRDETQYF. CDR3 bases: TGTGCCAGCTCACCGGACAGGGATGAGACCCAGTACTTC.